This T cell receptor beta chain appears in the sequencing data of a study of cytomegalovirus exposure and HLA in healthy donors. In the study overall: The same platform used for the 600 to 750 first-cohort repertoires was also used for the 120 validation repertoires, as a later analysis reported. Study outcomes and limitations: Cytomegalovirus-associated status was assigned to approximately 160 TCR beta chains.

Assay used: immunoSEQ multiplex PCR; TCRdb lists only in-frame clones, some missing. Among some 61,000 clones, around 97% were seen once, and the ten largest hold about 1.6%. The CDR3 is 17 amino acids. Germline V gene sequence: CDR1 MDHEN, CDR2 SYDVKM. The J segment lost 5 bases and the V segment lost 6 bases, leaving 13 bases of the junction unmatched. About this clone: The antigen is undetermined.

The TCR sequence derives from a woman aged 18-29 years in good health and CMV-seropositive. The sequenced material came from PBMCs. This chain connects TRBV28 to TRBJ2-1; 10 nucleotides match TRBD2. The CDR3 reads CASRELGLSGRDNEQFF. DNA of the CDR3: TGTGCCAGCAGGGAATTGGGGCTGAGCGGGAGGGACAATGAGCAGTTCTTC.